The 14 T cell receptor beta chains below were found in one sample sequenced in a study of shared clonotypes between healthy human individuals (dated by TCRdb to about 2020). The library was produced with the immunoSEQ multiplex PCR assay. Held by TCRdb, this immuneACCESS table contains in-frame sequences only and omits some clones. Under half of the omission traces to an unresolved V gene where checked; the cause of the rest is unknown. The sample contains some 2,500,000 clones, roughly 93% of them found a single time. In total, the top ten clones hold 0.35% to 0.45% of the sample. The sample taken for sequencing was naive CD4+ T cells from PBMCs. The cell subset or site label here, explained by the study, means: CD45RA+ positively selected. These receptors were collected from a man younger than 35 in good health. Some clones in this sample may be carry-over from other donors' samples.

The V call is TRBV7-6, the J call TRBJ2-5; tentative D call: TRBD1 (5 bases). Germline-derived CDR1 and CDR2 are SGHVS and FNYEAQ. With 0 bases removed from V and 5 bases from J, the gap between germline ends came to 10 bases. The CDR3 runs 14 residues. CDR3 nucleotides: TGTGCCAGCAGCTTAGCCCGCAGGGTTGAGACCCAGTACTTC. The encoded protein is CASSLARRVETQYF.

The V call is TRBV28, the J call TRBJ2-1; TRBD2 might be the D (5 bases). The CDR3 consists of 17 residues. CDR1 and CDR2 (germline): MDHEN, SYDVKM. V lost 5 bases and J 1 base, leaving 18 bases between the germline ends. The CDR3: CASSPHDYFESYNEQFF. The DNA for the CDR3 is TGTGCCAGCAGTCCCCACGACTACTTTGAGTCCTACAATGAGCAGTTCTTC.

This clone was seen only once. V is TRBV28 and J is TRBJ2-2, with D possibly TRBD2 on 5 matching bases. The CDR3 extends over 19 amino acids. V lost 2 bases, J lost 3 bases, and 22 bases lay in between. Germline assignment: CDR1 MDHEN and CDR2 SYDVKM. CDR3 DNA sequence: TGTGCCAGCAGTTTAACCTCCCCAAAGACGGGCGGGCACACCGGGGAGCTGTTTTTT. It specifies CASSLTSPKTGGHTGELFF.

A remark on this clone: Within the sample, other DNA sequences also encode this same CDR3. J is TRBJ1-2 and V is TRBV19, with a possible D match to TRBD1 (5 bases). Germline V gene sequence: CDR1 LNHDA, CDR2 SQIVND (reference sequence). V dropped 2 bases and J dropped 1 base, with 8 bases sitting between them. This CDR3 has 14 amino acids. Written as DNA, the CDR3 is TGTGCCAGTAGTATACCAGGGCTTAACTATGGCTACACCTTC. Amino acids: CASSIPGLNYGYTF.

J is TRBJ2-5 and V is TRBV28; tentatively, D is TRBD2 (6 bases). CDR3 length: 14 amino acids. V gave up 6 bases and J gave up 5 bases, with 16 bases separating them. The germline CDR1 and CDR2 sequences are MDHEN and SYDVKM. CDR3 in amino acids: CASSPGTPGETQYF. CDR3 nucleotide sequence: TGTGCCAGCAGCCCCGGGACTCCCGGGGAGACCCAGTACTTC.

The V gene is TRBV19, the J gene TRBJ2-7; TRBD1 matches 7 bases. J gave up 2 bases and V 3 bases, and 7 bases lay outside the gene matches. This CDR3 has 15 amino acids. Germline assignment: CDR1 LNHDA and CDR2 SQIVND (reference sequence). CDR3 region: CASSMEDRWAYEQYF. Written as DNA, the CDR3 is TGTGCCAGTAGTATGGAGGACAGGTGGGCCTACGAGCAGTACTTC.

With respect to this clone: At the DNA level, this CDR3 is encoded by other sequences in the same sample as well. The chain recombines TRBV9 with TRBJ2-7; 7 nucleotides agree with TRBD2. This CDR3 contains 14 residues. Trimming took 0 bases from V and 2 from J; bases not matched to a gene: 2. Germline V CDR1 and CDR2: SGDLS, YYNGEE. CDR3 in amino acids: CASSVAGGTYEQYF. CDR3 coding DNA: TGTGCCAGCAGCGTAGCGGGGGGAACCTACGAGCAGTACTTC.

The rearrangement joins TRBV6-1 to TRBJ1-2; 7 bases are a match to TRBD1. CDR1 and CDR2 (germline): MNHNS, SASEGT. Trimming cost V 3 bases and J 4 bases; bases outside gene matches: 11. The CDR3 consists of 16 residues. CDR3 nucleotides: TGTGCCAGCAGTGATAGGGGAGGACAGGACACCTATGGCTACACCTTC. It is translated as CASSDRGGQDTYGYTF.

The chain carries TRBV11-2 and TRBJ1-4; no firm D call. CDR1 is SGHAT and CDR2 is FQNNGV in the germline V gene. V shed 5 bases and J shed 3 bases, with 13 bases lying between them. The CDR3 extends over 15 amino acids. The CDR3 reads CASSDRGGPNEKLFF. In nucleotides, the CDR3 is TGTGCCAGCAGCGACCGAGGCGGTCCTAATGAAAAACTGTTTTTT.

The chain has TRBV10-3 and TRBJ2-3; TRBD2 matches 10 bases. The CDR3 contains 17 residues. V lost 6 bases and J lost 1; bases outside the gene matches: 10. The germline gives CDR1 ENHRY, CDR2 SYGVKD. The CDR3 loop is CAIRTQPGTSGTDTQYF. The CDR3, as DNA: TGTGCCATCAGGACACAGCCGGGGACTAGCGGCACAGATACGCAGTATTTT.

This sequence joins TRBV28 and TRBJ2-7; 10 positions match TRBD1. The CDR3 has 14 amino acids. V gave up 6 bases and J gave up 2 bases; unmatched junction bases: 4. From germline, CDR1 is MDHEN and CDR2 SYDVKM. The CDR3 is CASSYGTGAYEQYF. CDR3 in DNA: TGTGCCAGCAGCTACGGGACAGGGGCCTACGAGCAGTACTTC.

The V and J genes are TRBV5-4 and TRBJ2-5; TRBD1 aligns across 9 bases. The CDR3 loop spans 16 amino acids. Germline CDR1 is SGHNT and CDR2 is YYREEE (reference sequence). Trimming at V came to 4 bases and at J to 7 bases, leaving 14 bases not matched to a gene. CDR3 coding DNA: TGTGCCAGCAGCCTGGTCCAGGACAGGGGTCTAGCGACCCAGTACTTC. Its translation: CASSLVQDRGLATQYF.

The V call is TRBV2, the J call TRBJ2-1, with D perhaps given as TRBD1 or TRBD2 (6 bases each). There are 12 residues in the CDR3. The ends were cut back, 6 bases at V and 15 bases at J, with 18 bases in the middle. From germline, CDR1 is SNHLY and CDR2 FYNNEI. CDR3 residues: CASSSRETGRFF. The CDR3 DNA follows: TGTGCCAGCAGCTCTCGGGAGACAGGCCGGTTCTTC.

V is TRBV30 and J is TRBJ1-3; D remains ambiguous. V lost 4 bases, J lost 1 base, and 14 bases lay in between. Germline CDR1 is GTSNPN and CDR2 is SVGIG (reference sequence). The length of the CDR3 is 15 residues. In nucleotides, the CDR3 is TGTGCCTGGAACGGTCCCTCCCAATCTGGAAACACCATATATTTT. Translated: CAWNGPSQSGNTIYF.